This T cell receptor (beta chain) was identified in a study of T cell responses to AZD1222 COVID-19 vaccine. Study at large: Investigators merged groups given second doses at roughly 4 or roughly 12 weeks.

Profiled with immunoSEQ multiplex PCR; TCRdb holds only in-frame clones, not every one. In the table there are about 180,000 clones, roughly nine tenths of which are singletons. Concerning this clone: Its matching antigen is unknown.

Study-level points and caveats: Females outnumbered males among donors, who were mostly white British; clonal diversity was possibly underestimated. At baseline, seropositivity was found in only 5 to 7 AZD1222 recipients. Breadth and depth of Spike-specific TCRs rose after two AZD1222 doses.

Deletions cut 6 bases from V and 4 bases from J, with 15 bases between. CDR3 size: 15 residues. The germline CDR1 and CDR2 sequences are MNHEY and SVGAGI. The input for sequencing was peripheral blood, taken on day 0 of AZD1222 vaccination. The receptor was isolated from an adult in good health. The chain employs TRBV6-5 and TRBJ2-2, with D tentatively TRBD1 or TRBD2 (5 bases each). CDR3 nucleotide sequence: TGTGCCAGCAGCAAGCCAGGGAGATCCACCGGGGAGCTGTTTTTT. Protein sequence: CASSKPGRSTGELFF.